This TCR beta chain came from a study of cytomegalovirus exposure and HLA in healthy donors. 60 Vbeta and 13 Jbeta primers were used in PCR. The table came from immunoSEQ multiplex PCR; TCRdb's copy has only in-frame clones and leaves some out. The sample has more than 30,000 clones; over 60% are singletons. Germline V lookup: CDR1 SEHNR, CDR2 FQNEAQ (reference sequence). This CDR3 spans 13 amino acids. Remarks on this clone: One end of the junction varies from germline; a read error may be responsible.

The TCR comes from a man aged 40-49 years in good health and CMV-seropositive. The rearrangement links TRBV7-9 to TRBJ1-1; D possibly corresponds to TRBD1 (6 bases). Material for sequencing was PBMCs. For the CDR3, the DNA is TGTTCCAGCAGCTTAGGGGGGGGGACTGAAGCTTTCTTT. It specifies CSSSLGGGTEAFF.